Described below is a single T cell receptor (beta chain) sequence and its context. Its antigen remains unknown. The CDR3 carries no conserved terminal phenylalanine or tryptophan, so it likely arises from a read error. Because the CDR3's place on the DNA is in doubt, the DNA is left out and the CDR3 is given as listed by TCRdb. These data originate in a study of STAT3 mutations in large granular lymphocyte leukemia. Study-level information: Immunosuppressive therapy was given to more than half of T-LGLL patients. Findings and limits, study-wide: In about 30% of the 18 patients, new TCR clonotypes emerged after therapy. Every T-cell large granular lymphocyte leukemia patient had at least one immunodominant TCR beta clonotype.

This table comes from immunoSEQ multiplex PCR, and its TCRdb copy is limited to in-frame clones, with some not included. The repertoire table contains about 2,300 clones. The germline CDR1 and CDR2 sequences are SGHTA and FQGNSA. The CDR3 adds up to 11 amino acids, both ends counted. The receptor was derived from a human donor with T large granular lymphocyte leukemia. The donor label of this sample is uncertain. Some clones in this sample may be carry-over from other donors' samples. The chain joins TRBV7-2 to TRBJ1-3; TRBD1 is the table's D call, not checked against the DNA. Sequenced: PBMCs. The CDR3 reads CASSPTPSGNT.